These T cell receptor beta chains were read from a single sample in a study of T cells in Graves' hyperthyroidism and ophthalmopathy. TCRdb re-analysed the multiplex PCR reads in MiXCR, keeping a single row per CDR3 protein. The sample has hundreds of thousands of distinct CDR3 sequences, around 13% seen once. Sequencing was performed on blood. Every receptor here comes from a woman aged 45-65 years with Graves' ophthalmopathy. CDR3s include the opening cysteine and the closing phenylalanine or tryptophan. The D gene is left open where the match is weak. Only some rows state a clone size, as once, few, many or a class for expanded clones.

d_call: NA
clone_size: many
j_call: TRBJ2-1
v_call: TRBV20-1
cdr3_nt: TGCAGTGCTAGATTTTCGGAGGGCTGGTACAATGAGCAGTTCTTC
cdr3_aa: CSARFSEGWYNEQFF

d_call: NA
clone_size: many
j_call: TRBJ2-3
v_call: TRBV20-1
cdr3_nt: TGCAGTGCTAGAAAAGCGGAGAACACAGATACGCAGTATTTT
cdr3_aa: CSARKAENTDTQYF

d_call: NA
clone_size: NA
j_call: TRBJ2-1
v_call: TRBV7-3
cdr3_nt: TGTGCCAGCAGCTTAACTTGGAAGGATGAGCGGTTCTTC
cdr3_aa: CASSLTWKDERFF

d_call: NA
clone_size: many
j_call: TRBJ2-7
v_call: TRBV28
cdr3_nt: TGTGCCACCGAAATGGGAGTCACATACGAGCAGTACTTC
cdr3_aa: CATEMGVTYEQYF

d_call: NA
clone_size: few
j_call: TRBJ2-2
v_call: TRBV7-9
cdr3_nt: TGTGCCAGCAGCTTAGTCGAGGGCACCGGGGAGCTGTTTTTT
cdr3_aa: CASSLVEGTGELFF

d_call: NA
clone_size: few
j_call: TRBJ2-3
v_call: TRBV5-1
cdr3_nt: TGCGCCAGCAGCCCCCAGGTTCGCGGGACTGGGACAGATACGCAGTATTTT
cdr3_aa: CASSPQVRGTGTDTQYF

d_call: TRBD1
clone_size: NA
j_call: TRBJ2-4
v_call: TRBV6-5
cdr3_nt: TGTGCCAGCAGTTACCAGGGGGCAGCTTACATTCAGTACTTC
cdr3_aa: CASSYQGAAYIQYF

d_call: NA
clone_size: few
j_call: TRBJ2-5
v_call: TRBV28
cdr3_nt: TGTGCCAGCAGTTCAGGGATGGGACCCCAAGAGACCCAGTACTTC
cdr3_aa: CASSSGMGPQETQYF

d_call: TRBD2
clone_size: many
j_call: TRBJ2-3
v_call: TRBV24-1
cdr3_nt: TGTGCCACCAGTGCCCCGGGACTAGCGGACACAGATACGCAGTATTTT
cdr3_aa: CATSAPGLADTDTQYF

d_call: TRBD1
clone_size: many
j_call: TRBJ2-7
v_call: TRBV5-1
cdr3_nt: TGCGCCAGCAGCTCGGGACAGGGGGTCAACGAGCAGTACTTC
cdr3_aa: CASSSGQGVNEQYF

d_call: TRBD1
clone_size: many
j_call: TRBJ1-1
v_call: TRBV12-3/TRBV12-4
cdr3_nt: TGTGCCAGCACCTCCGCTTGGACAGGGAGCCCTGAAGCTTTCTTT
cdr3_aa: CASTSAWTGSPEAFF

d_call: NA
clone_size: many
j_call: TRBJ2-2
v_call: TRBV24-1
cdr3_nt: TGTGCCACCAGTGGGATCCAAGGGGAGCTGTTTTTT
cdr3_aa: CATSGIQGELFF

d_call: NA
clone_size: few
j_call: TRBJ2-7
v_call: TRBV5-6
cdr3_nt: TGTGCCAGCAGCTATGACCCCAGCTCCTACGAGCAGTACTTC
cdr3_aa: CASSYDPSSYEQYF

d_call: TRBD2
clone_size: many
j_call: TRBJ2-1
v_call: TRBV14
cdr3_nt: TGTGCCAGCAGCCCACTGGTGAGCGGGAGGGCCGGCAATGAGCAGTTCTTC
cdr3_aa: CASSPLVSGRAGNEQFF

d_call: TRBD2
clone_size: few
j_call: TRBJ2-7
v_call: TRBV9
cdr3_nt: TGTGCCAGCAGCGTAGTGGGACTAGCGGGAGAGAAGCAGTACTTC
cdr3_aa: CASSVVGLAGEKQYF

d_call: NA
clone_size: few
j_call: TRBJ1-3
v_call: TRBV6-1
cdr3_nt: TGTGCCAGCAGTGAAATTCCTGGAAACACCATATATTTT
cdr3_aa: CASSEIPGNTIYF

d_call: NA
clone_size: few
j_call: TRBJ1-6
v_call: TRBV4-3
cdr3_nt: TGCGCCAGCAGCCAAGTTGGGGATGTAAATTCACCCCTCCACTTT
cdr3_aa: CASSQVGDVNSPLHF

d_call: NA
clone_size: many
j_call: TRBJ2-3
v_call: TRBV20-1
cdr3_nt: TGCAGTGCTAGTTCCCCCGGAGCAACCGAAGATACGCAGTATTTT
cdr3_aa: CSASSPGATEDTQYF

d_call: TRBD2
clone_size: few
j_call: TRBJ2-5
v_call: TRBV4-1
cdr3_nt: TGCGCCAGCAGCCAAGGTATCCTAGCGGGACAAGAGACCCAGTACTTC
cdr3_aa: CASSQGILAGQETQYF

d_call: TRBD1
clone_size: many
j_call: TRBJ1-5
v_call: TRBV27
cdr3_nt: TGTGCCAGCAGTTTATCGACAGGGGTCAATCAGCCCCAGCATTTT
cdr3_aa: CASSLSTGVNQPQHF

d_call: TRBD2
clone_size: few
j_call: TRBJ2-5
v_call: TRBV6-2/TRBV6-3
cdr3_nt: TGTGCCAGCAGTTACTGGACTAGCGGATCTCAAGGGACCCAGTACTTC
cdr3_aa: CASSYWTSGSQGTQYF

d_call: NA
clone_size: few
j_call: TRBJ1-5
v_call: TRBV10-2
cdr3_nt: TGCGCCAGCAGTGAAAGGATGAGCAGGGCCAATCAGCCCCAGCATTTT
cdr3_aa: CASSERMSRANQPQHF

d_call: TRBD2
clone_size: many
j_call: TRBJ2-2
v_call: TRBV30
cdr3_nt: TGTGCCTGGAGTGAGGGACTAGATCCCGGGGAGCTGTTTTTT
cdr3_aa: CAWSEGLDPGELFF

d_call: TRBD2
clone_size: many
j_call: TRBJ2-1
v_call: TRBV28
cdr3_nt: TGTGCCAGCAGTACTAATAGCGGGAGCAGGAGGGACAATGAGCAGTTCTTC
cdr3_aa: CASSTNSGSRRDNEQFF